The 5 T cell receptor beta chains presented below share a single source sample, sequenced in a study of blood T cells in healthy people across ages. With a J-beta primer mix and a sample-barcoded 5' primer, a second PCR ran 7 to 11 cycles. TCRdb reprocessed the 5' RACE reads with MiXCR, giving one entry per CDR3 protein. This table has some 710,000 distinct CDR3 sequences, around half appearing once. Sequenced sample: blood. The receptor source for this set is a man older than 75 in good health.

The genes are TRBV11-3 and TRBJ2-1; D remains ambiguous. In germline, CDR1 is SGHNT, CDR2 YENEEA. V lost 4 bases and J 5 bases, leaving 12 bases between the germline ends. The CDR3 is 14 residues long. CDR3 loop: CASSSSLVHNEQFF. The CDR3 nucleotides read TGTGCCAGCAGCTCCTCCCTTGTGCACAATGAGCAGTTCTTC. Filled out from reference TRBV11-3 and TRBJ2-1, the complete variable domain reads EAGVVQSPRYKIIEKKQPVAFWCNPISGHNTLYWYLQNLGQGPELLIRYENEEAVDDSQLPKDRFSAERLKGVDSTLKIQPAELGDSAVYLCASSSSLVHNEQFFGPGTRLTVL.

This clonotype was observed a few times. The chain links TRBV2 to TRBJ2-7, with D uncertain. This CDR3 is built from 12 residues. Germline loops: CDR1 SNHLY, CDR2 FYNNEI. Trimming pared 5 bases from V and 2 bases from J, leaving 7 bases between. The DNA of the CDR3 is TGTGCCAGCAGTTTCGCAGCCTACGAGCAGTACTTC. Translation: CASSFAAYEQYF.

As regards this clonotype: Just one base apart from a much larger clone, this may be a read error. This sequence joins TRBV20-1 and TRBJ2-1, with 10 bases fitting TRBD2. The J call may be wrong; the DNA end is better matched by TRBJ2-7. CDR1 is DFQATT and CDR2 is SNEGSKA in the germline V gene (reference sequence). There are 15 residues in the CDR3. CDR3 DNA: TGCAGTGCTCTTAAGCGGGAGGGCTCCTACAATGAGCAGTACTTC. Translation: CSALKREGSYNEQYF.

As to this clonotype: The junction and the germline gene differ at one end; a read error may be behind it. The chain combines TRBV5-4 with TRBJ1-3; D is uncertain. CDR1 is SGHNT and CDR2 is YYREEE in the germline V gene (reference sequence). The CDR3 runs to 15 residues. CDR3 in amino acids: CASSLAGVTGNTIYF. DNA for the CDR3: TGTGCCAGCAGCTTGGCGGGAGTTACTGGAAACACCATATATTTC.

This sequence joins TRBV12-3 or TRBV12-4 and TRBJ2-3; D remains ambiguous. Trimming removed 4 bases at V and 3 bases at J, with 17 bases between. This CDR3 comprises 16 residues. The CDR3 region is CASSWKTRGSTDTQYF. In DNA, the CDR3 is TGTGCCAGCAGTTGGAAGACCAGAGGAAGTACAGATACGCAGTATTTT.